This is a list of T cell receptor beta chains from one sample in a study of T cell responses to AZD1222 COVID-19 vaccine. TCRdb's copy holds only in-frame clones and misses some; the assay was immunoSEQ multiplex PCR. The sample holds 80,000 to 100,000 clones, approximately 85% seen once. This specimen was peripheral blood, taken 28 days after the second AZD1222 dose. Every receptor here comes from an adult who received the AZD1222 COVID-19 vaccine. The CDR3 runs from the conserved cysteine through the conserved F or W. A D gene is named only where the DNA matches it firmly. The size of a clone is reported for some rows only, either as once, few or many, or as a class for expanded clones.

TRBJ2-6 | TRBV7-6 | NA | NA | CASSSEVRGANVLTF
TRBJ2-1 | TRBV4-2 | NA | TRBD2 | CASSGRTLAGDNEQFF
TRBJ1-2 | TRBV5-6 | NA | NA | CASSPTGYNYGYTF
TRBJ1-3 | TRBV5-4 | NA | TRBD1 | CASSLGQGLGNTIYF
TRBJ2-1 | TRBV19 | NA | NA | CASSDGGTYNEQFF
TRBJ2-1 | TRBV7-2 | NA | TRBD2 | CASSLGGSDYNEQFF
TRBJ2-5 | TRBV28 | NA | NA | CASSAAGGGGETQYF
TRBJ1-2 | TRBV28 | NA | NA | CASSFGQILYGYTF
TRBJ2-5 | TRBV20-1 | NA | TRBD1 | CSASGDRAGETQYF
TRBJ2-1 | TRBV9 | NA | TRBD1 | CASSAGQAGSNEQFF
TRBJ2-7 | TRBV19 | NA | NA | CASSISGGEQYF
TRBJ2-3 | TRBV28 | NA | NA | CATEGRSRFPSWFSTDTQYF
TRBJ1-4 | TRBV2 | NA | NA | CASSLKGFNEKLFF
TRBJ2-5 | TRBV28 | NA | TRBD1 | CASTPRTGRRETQYF
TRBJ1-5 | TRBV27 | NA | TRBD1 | CASSVTGAWGNQPQHF
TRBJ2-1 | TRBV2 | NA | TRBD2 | CASSERTSGYGEQFF
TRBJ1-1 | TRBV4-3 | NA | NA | CASSPTTATVEAFF
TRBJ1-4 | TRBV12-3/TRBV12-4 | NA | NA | CASSFTGKEKLFF
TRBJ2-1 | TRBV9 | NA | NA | CASSVSGTSYNEQFF
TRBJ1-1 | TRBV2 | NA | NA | CARGSLGTTEAFF
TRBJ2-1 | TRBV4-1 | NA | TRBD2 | CASSQPGLAGGDEQFF
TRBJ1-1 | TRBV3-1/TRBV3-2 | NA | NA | CASSHGRNTEAFF
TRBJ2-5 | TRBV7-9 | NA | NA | CASSLMSQGPRETQYF
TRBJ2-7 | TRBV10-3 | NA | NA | CAISGQEDEQYF
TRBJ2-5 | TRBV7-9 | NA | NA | CASSFGQTQETQYF
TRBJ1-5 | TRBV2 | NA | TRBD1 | CASSGGQGAGVQPQHF
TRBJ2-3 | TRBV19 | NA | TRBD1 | CASSIRTGGMSDTQYF
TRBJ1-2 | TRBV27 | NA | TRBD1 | CASRRQGTSNYGYTF
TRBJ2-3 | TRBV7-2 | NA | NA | CASSLPRGGVPSTDTQYF
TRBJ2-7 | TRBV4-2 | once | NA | CASSQNIYEQYF
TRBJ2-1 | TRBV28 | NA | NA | CASSFANGAFF
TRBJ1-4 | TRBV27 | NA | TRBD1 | CASQSTRDRHNEKLFF
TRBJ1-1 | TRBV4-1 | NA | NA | CASSQDAGRGEAFF
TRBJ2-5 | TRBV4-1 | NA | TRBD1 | CASSGTGEETQYF
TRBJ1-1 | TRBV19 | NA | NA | CASSYEPRGTEAFF
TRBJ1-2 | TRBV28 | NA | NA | CASSSGTDYGYTF
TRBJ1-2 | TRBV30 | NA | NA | CAWSSQIYGYTF
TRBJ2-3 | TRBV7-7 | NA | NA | CASSIREEDTQYF
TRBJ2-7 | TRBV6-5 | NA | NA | CASSYFPGPSYEQYF
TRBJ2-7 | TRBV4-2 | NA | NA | CASSQEGGQGWEQYF
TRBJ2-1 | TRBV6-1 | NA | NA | CASSEERLVIDNEQFF
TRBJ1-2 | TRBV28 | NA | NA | CASRRTGTRGPKYGYTF
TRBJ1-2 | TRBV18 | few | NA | CASSGDANYGYTF
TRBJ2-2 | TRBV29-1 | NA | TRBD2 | CSGTGLGSAGELFF
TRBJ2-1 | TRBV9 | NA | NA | CASSVGERDEQFF
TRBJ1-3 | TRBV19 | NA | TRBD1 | CASSVTGGSRRNTIYF
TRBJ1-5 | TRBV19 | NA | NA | CASSGTGGPNQPQHF
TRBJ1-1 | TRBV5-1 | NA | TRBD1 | CASSEGGRVDTEAFF
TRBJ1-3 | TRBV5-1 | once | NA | CASSPQTGSGNTIYF